These T cell receptor beta chains were read from a single sample in a study of siplizumab effects on memory and regulatory T cells. Profiled with immunoSEQ multiplex PCR; TCRdb holds only in-frame clones, not every one. The sample includes roughly 110,000 clones, over 85% of them seen just once. The sample taken for sequencing was non-Treg CD4+ T cells sorted from blood. All receptors come from a human donor in good health. The CDR3 runs from the conserved cysteine through the conserved F or W. The D gene is left open where the match is weak. Rows give clone size only sometimes, using once, few, many, or a class for an expanded clone.

. TRBJ1-2 TRBV10-3 . TGTGCCATCAGTGAGTCTGGGCCACACTATGGCTACACCTTC CAISESGPHYGYTF
. TRBJ2-7 TRBV6-5 . TGTGCCAGCAGCCGAGACAGGTCCCTCGGCTACGAGCAGTACTTC CASSRDRSLGYEQYF
. TRBJ2-7 TRBV10-3 . TGTGCCATCAGTGACAAAACAGGGTTGGGGGAGCAGTACTTC CAISDKTGLGEQYF
TRBD2 TRBJ2-3 TRBV10-3 . TGTGCCATCAGTGAAACGACTAGCGCAGATACGCAGTATTTT CAISETTSADTQYF
TRBD1 TRBJ2-7 TRBV6-5 . TGTGCCAGCAGGAGGGCCCAGGGGGCCTACGAGCAGTACTTC CASRRAQGAYEQYF
TRBD2 TRBJ2-1 TRBV7-3 . TGTGCCAGCAGCCCGCGGGGGGACTTAAACAATGAGCAGTTCTTC CASSPRGDLNNEQFF
. TRBJ2-5 TRBV7-2 . TGTGCCAGCAGCCCAAGCAGAGAGACCCAGTACTTC CASSPSRETQYF
. TRBJ2-2 TRBV4-1 . TGCGCCAGCAGCCTTACAGAAAACACCGGGGAGCTGTTTTTT CASSLTENTGELFF
TRBD1 TRBJ1-1 TRBV28 . TGTGCCAGCAGAGCAACAGGGGTTGGGGGGGCTTTCTTT CASRATGVGGAFF
. TRBJ1-2 TRBV10-3 . TGTGCCATCAGCTCCACAGGATCTAGCTATGGCTACACCTTC CAISSTGSSYGYTF
. TRBJ2-2 TRBV18 . TGTGCCAGCTCACCACCTCGGGGCTTGGTCACCGGGGAGCTGTTTTTT CASSPPRGLVTGELFF
. TRBJ1-5 TRBV30 once TGTGCCTGGAATTCCCCGGGCCAGGGGTATCAGCCCCAGCATTTT CAWNSPGQGYQPQHF
TRBD1 TRBJ1-1 TRBV19 . TGTGCCAGTAGTATTGGGACAGGGCTAAACACTGAAGCTTTCTTT CASSIGTGLNTEAFF
. TRBJ2-1 TRBV15 . TGTGCCACCAGCAGAGGCAGGTCCTCTGAAGAGCAGTTCTTC CATSRGRSSEEQFF
TRBD1 TRBJ2-7 TRBV10-3 . TGTGCCATCAGTGGGGGGACAGGGGCCTACGAGCAGTACTTC CAISGGTGAYEQYF
. TRBJ2-2 TRBV7-7 . TGTGCCAGCAGCGCGCGGGGGCAGGTAGCCGGGGAGCTGTTTTTT CASSARGQVAGELFF
TRBD1 TRBJ2-7 TRBV7-6 . TGTGCCAGCAGCCAAGCCCGGGACAGACAGTACGAGCAGTACTTC CASSQARDRQYEQYF
. TRBJ2-1 TRBV7-3 . TGTGCCAGCAGCTTCTCCGGGACCCCATACAATGAGCAGTTCTTC CASSFSGTPYNEQFF
. TRBJ2-5 TRBV21-1 . TGTGCCAGAATCGAAGAGGAACAAGAGACCCAGTACTTC CARIEEEQETQYF
. TRBJ1-6 TRBV9 . TGTGCCAGCAGCGTAGCAGGGGTACCCAATTCACCCCTCCACTTT CASSVAGVPNSPLHF
. TRBJ2-3 TRBV15 . TGTGCCACCAGCAGAGGGCCAATAGATACGCAGTATTTT CATSRGPIDTQYF